The entry below describes one T cell receptor beta chain. The target antigen is unknown. Noted time point: newly diagnosed GD, antithyroid drugs for less than 3 months. From PBMCs, RNA was extracted and then used to make the TCR library. The guidelines of the American Thyroid Association were the basis for diagnosing Graves' disease. These data come from a study of regulatory T cells in long-lasting Graves disease. Overall study findings and caveats: Persistent disease samples used TRBV28, TRBJ1-2 and TRBJ2-5 preferentially.

This CDR3 has 12 amino acids. Germline V gene lookup returns CDR1 DFQATT and CDR2 SNEGSKA (reference sequence). Trimming shortened V by 3 bases and J by 8 bases, and 13 bases separated the two germline ends. Sequencing libraries for TCR beta were prepared with iRepertoire HTBI primers and Arm-PCR of CDR3 regions. TCRdb fed the multiplex PCR reads into MiXCR, producing one record per CDR3 protein. The sample lists 530,000 or so distinct CDR3 sequences, 13% occurring once. The same sample was also studied in work on T cells in Graves' hyperthyroidism and ophthalmopathy. That investigation notes: In the blood, most expanded thyroid clonotypes above 0.001 appeared as well.

The chain couples TRBV20-1 to TRBJ1-1; weak D call: TRBD1 (6 bases). The sample in question was peripheral blood mononuclear cells (PBMCs), obtained at new diagnosis, from a patient treated with antithyroid drugs. This TCR derives from a man aged 25 to 40 with Graves disease. CDR3 sequence (DNA): TGCAGTGCTAGTTCCCGGGGGGCGGAAGCTTTCTTT. It translates to CSASSRGAEAFF.